These 30 T cell receptor beta chains originate from one sample sequenced in a study of T cell changes during pregnancy in multiple sclerosis. Clones were sequenced by immunoSEQ multiplex PCR, and TCRdb holds only the in-frame ones, with some missing. The table records around 80,000 clones, roughly nine tenths of them present only once. Here the sequenced sample was peripheral blood, taken before pregnancy. The origin of the receptors is a female donor with multiple sclerosis, enrolled in a pregnancy study.

The chain employs TRBV11-2 and TRBJ2-7; 10 positions match TRBD2. This CDR3 has 16 residues. The J segment lost 1 base and the V segment lost 5 bases, leaving 8 bases of the junction unmatched. Germline V gene sequence: CDR1 SGHAT, CDR2 FQNNGV. CDR3 residues: CASSQGVAGGSYEQYF. The DNA of the CDR3 is TGTGCCAGCAGCCAAGGGGTAGCGGGGGGATCCTACGAGCAGTACTTC.

The gene calls are TRBV4-1 and TRBJ1-1, with D hard to call. Germline V gene sequence: CDR1 MGHRA, CDR2 YSYEKL. V was pared by 0 bases and J by 6 bases, with 14 bases between. The CDR3 contains 15 residues. CDR3 sequence (DNA): TGCGCCAGCAGCCAAGATAGGCAGAGGAGTTCTGAAGCTTTCTTT. As protein: CASSQDRQRSSEAFF.

The chain uses TRBV13 and TRBJ1-4; 8 bases are shared with TRBD1. V lost 6 bases, J lost 6 bases, and 24 bases stayed unmatched. CDR3 length: 20 amino acids. From germline, CDR1 is PRHDT and CDR2 FYEKMQ (reference sequence). This CDR3 reads CASRDSLSPEDRGEDEKLFF. The CDR3 nucleotides are TGTGCCAGCAGGGATTCCCTATCCCCGGAAGACAGGGGCGAAGATGAAAAACTGTTTTTT. Complete variable domain (other parts from reference TRBV13 and TRBJ1-4): AAGVIQSPRHLIKEKRETATLKCYPIPRHDTVYWYQQGPGQDPQFLISFYEKMQSDKGSIPDRFSAQQFSDYHSELNMSSLELGDSALYFCASRDSLSPEDRGEDEKLFFGSGTQLSVL.

The chain employs TRBV9 and TRBJ2-3; TRBD1 might be the D (5 bases). The V gene lost 3 bases and the J gene lost 4 bases, with 12 bases spanning the gap. CDR3 size: 14 residues. The germline V gene has CDR1 SGDLS and CDR2 YYNGEE. The CDR3, as DNA: TGTGCCAGCAGCGCTTACTCAGGGTCAGATACGCAGTATTTT. This codes for CASSAYSGSDTQYF.

The chain links TRBV19 to TRBJ1-2, with 7 positions matching TRBD1. The CDR3 has 14 amino acids. The germline CDR1 and CDR2 sequences are LNHDA and SQIVND (reference sequence). Trimming took 6 bases from V and 4 from J; bases not matched to a gene: 8. CDR3 in amino acids: CASSLGTALYGYTF. The DNA of the CDR3 is TGTGCCAGTAGCCTCGGGACAGCACTCTATGGCTACACCTTC.

The chain has TRBV7-3 and TRBJ2-5, with a possible D match to TRBD2 (6 bases). V dropped 2 bases and J dropped 0 bases, with 10 bases sitting between them. The CDR3 loop spans 15 amino acids. Germline CDR1 SGHTA, CDR2 FQGTGA. CDR3 region: CASSLGGTYQETQYF. The CDR3 bases are TGTGCCAGCAGCTTAGGAGGGACGTACCAAGAGACCCAGTACTTC.

This chain connects TRBV19 to TRBJ2-7, with 10 bases identical to TRBD2. Unmatched junction bases numbered 8, after V lost 3 bases and J lost 0 bases. Looked up from germline, CDR1 is LNHDA and CDR2 is SQIVND (reference sequence). This CDR3 contains 17 residues. As DNA, the CDR3 is TGTGCCAGTAGTATGGCTAGCGGGGGCCATAGCTCCTACGAGCAGTACTTC. Its protein is CASSMASGGHSSYEQYF.

This clone was detected only once. Because it lacks the conserved phenylalanine or tryptophan at the end, this CDR3 is likely a read error. The DNA is left out, because the CDR3 cannot be placed on it with certainty; the CDR3 is given as TCRdb lists it. The rearrangement uses TRBV4-1 and TRBJ1-4. The CDR3 has 9 residues if both end residues are counted. Germline assignment: CDR1 MGHRA and CDR2 YSYEKL. The CDR3 loop reads CASSQAEGG.

The chain couples TRBV5-1 to TRBJ1-1, with a tentative D call TRBD1 (5 bases). V dropped 4 bases and J dropped 3 bases, with 13 bases sitting between them. The CDR3 sequence is 14 residues long. Germline V gene data show CDR1 as SGHRS and CDR2 as YFSETQ. This chain's CDR3 is CASSPTGEDTEAFF. CDR3 in DNA: TGCGCCAGCAGCCCCACGGGGGAGGACACTGAAGCTTTCTTT. Using reference TRBV5-1 and TRBJ1-1 for the parts outside the CDR3, the full variable domain is KAGVTQTPRYLIKTRGQQVTLSCSPISGHRSVSWYQQTPGQGLQFLFEYFSETQRNKGNFPGRFSGRQFSNSRSEMNVSTLELGDSALYLCASSPTGEDTEAFFGQGTRLTVV.

This chain uses TRBV7-6 with TRBJ1-3; 8 bases map to TRBD1. The CDR3 consists of 17 residues. J was trimmed by 0 bases and V by 0 bases; bases with no gene match: 4. Looked up from germline, CDR1 is SGHVS and CDR2 is FNYEAQ. The CDR3 protein is CASSLAGTGYSGNTIYF. The CDR3 DNA sequence: TGTGCCAGCAGCTTAGCCGGGACAGGCTACTCTGGAAACACCATATATTTT.

CDR3 DNA: TGTGCCAGCAGTGAGAGTCCCCGGACAGCAACTAATGAAAAACTGTTTTTT. Residues: CASSESPRTATNEKLFF. The rearrangement uses TRBV6-1 and TRBJ1-4; D may be TRBD1 (6 bases). The CDR3 runs to 17 residues. The V gene's germline CDR1 is MNHNS and CDR2 SASEGT. Trimming left V 3 bases short and J 0 bases short, with 14 bases between.

This chain joins TRBV2 and TRBJ2-5, with TRBD2 as a possible D gene (7 bases). V lost 7 bases to trimming and J lost 9 bases, with 21 bases between them. The CDR3 covers 14 residues. The V gene's germline CDR1 is SNHLY and CDR2 FYNNEI. The CDR3 loop is CASTGGQPLGAQYF. CDR3 DNA sequence: TGTGCCAGCACCGGGGGGCAGCCCTTAGGGGCCCAGTACTTC.

This chain joins TRBV7-8 and TRBJ2-2; TRBD1 agrees at 8 bases. V trimming: 4 bases; J trimming: 2 bases; junction bases outside the gene matches: 3. Germline-derived CDR1 and CDR2 are SGHVS and FQNEAQ. The CDR3 has 15 residues. The CDR3 DNA is TGTGCCAGCAGCTCGGACAGGGCAAACACCGGGGAGCTGTTTTTT. Residues: CASSSDRANTGELFF.

The CDR3 region has the DNA TGTGCCAGCAGCATCAACAGGGGCTCTGGAAACACCATATATTTT. Translated, it gives CASSINRGSGNTIYF. The chain employs TRBV27 and TRBJ1-3; 7 bases are a match to TRBD1. CDR3 length equals 15 residues. Germline trimming cut 6 bases from V and 0 bases from J; bases unmatched to any gene: 5. Germline CDR1 is MNHEY and CDR2 is SMNVEV (reference sequence).

The chain has TRBV30 and TRBJ2-5; 9 nucleotides match TRBD2. Germline CDR1 reads GTSNPN; CDR2 reads SVGIG (reference sequence). V trimming: 3 bases; J trimming: 5 bases; junction bases outside the gene matches: 10. The CDR3 covers 15 residues. The CDR3 sequence: CAWRARRGGRETQYF. DNA for the CDR3: TGTGCCTGGAGAGCTAGGCGGGGGGGCCGGGAGACCCAGTACTTC.

The rearrangement links TRBV19 to TRBJ2-1; TRBD2 is a possible D gene (6 bases). This CDR3 region has 14 residues. The germline V gene has CDR1 LNHDA and CDR2 SQIVND (reference sequence). The V gene lost 6 bases and the J gene lost 2 bases, with 11 bases spanning the gap. CDR3 sequence: CASSGGSPYNEQFF. The CDR3 nucleotides read TGTGCCAGTAGCGGAGGGAGCCCCTACAATGAGCAGTTCTTC.

The rearrangement uses TRBV27 and TRBJ1-4; a possible D gene is TRBD1 (6 bases). Trimming stripped 4 bases from V and 7 bases from J, with 10 bases between. The CDR3 is made up of 13 amino acids. Germline-derived CDR1 and CDR2 are MNHEY and SMNVEV (reference sequence). The CDR3: CASSWAGAEKLFF. Written as DNA, the CDR3 is TGTGCCAGCAGTTGGGCAGGGGCTGAAAAACTGTTTTTT.

The rearrangement uses TRBV7-9 and TRBJ1-1; D not resolved. The germline CDR1 and CDR2 sequences are SEHNR and FQNEAQ (reference sequence). The length of the CDR3 is 14 residues. Trimming pared 6 bases from V and 4 bases from J, leaving 15 bases between. The CDR3 coding sequence is TGTGCCAGCAGTAGCCAAGTTGGCTCCACTGAAGCTTTCTTT. Its protein product is CASSSQVGSTEAFF.

V and J are TRBV11-2 and TRBJ2-3; D not resolved. There are 12 residues in the CDR3. V was shortened by 5 bases and J by 4 bases, with 7 bases between the two germline ends. Germline V gives CDR1 SGHAT, CDR2 FQNNGV. CDR3 sequence: CASSAQADTQYF. In DNA form, the CDR3 reads TGTGCCAGCAGCGCGCAGGCAGATACGCAGTATTTT.

The chain is built from TRBV6-5 and TRBJ1-3, with a tentative D call TRBD1 (5 bases). Trimming stripped 3 bases from V and 3 bases from J, with 9 bases between. Germline CDR1 is MNHEY and CDR2 is SVGAGI. The CDR3 consists of 14 residues. The CDR3 bases are TGTGCCAGCAGTTATGATAGGGGTGGAAACACCATATATTTT. Protein: CASSYDRGGNTIYF.

The chain couples TRBV19 to TRBJ1-2; TRBD1 matches at 8 bases. CDR1 LNHDA and CDR2 SQIVND come from the germline V gene (reference sequence). This CDR3 is 16 amino acids long. Trimming cost V 3 bases and J 3 bases; bases outside gene matches: 9. CDR3 bases: TGTGCCAGTAGTATCCTCCAGGGGGCGGTTTACTATGGCTACACCTTC. Its protein product is CASSILQGAVYYGYTF.

V gene TRBV20-1 combines with J gene TRBJ1-2; possible D gene TRBD1, 6 bases. With 8 bases removed from V and 4 bases from J, the gap between germline ends came to 11 bases. The CDR3 loop spans 11 amino acids. Per the germline V gene, CDR1 is DFQATT and CDR2 is SNEGSKA (reference sequence). The CDR3 loop reads CSTTGSYGYTF. CDR3 DNA: TGCAGTACCACAGGGAGCTATGGCTACACCTTC.

The gene calls are TRBV6-5 and TRBJ2-7, with D possibly TRBD2 on 5 matching bases. This CDR3 comprises 13 residues. Germline CDR1 is MNHEY and CDR2 is SVGAGI. The V end was cut by 2 bases, the J end by 4 bases, with 9 bases between. As DNA, the CDR3 is TGTGCCAGCAGTTACCCTGGCGGGTACGAGCAGTACTTC. Its translation is CASSYPGGYEQYF.

The V call is TRBV5-3, the J call TRBJ2-1; D gene uncertain. TRBV5-3 is an open reading frame, and its role is uncertain. Trimming shortened V by 7 bases and J by 4 bases, and 15 bases separated the two germline ends. The CDR3 is 14 residues long. The CDR3 sequence is CARPQASRYNEQFF. CDR3 DNA: TGTGCCAGACCCCAGGCCTCTCGATACAATGAGCAGTTCTTC.

The rearrangement links TRBV25-1 to TRBJ2-7, with D perhaps TRBD2 (5 bases). Germline V lookup: CDR1 MGHDK, CDR2 SYGVNS. Trimming left V 7 bases short and J 12 bases short, with 19 bases between. There are 12 residues in the CDR3. CDR3 loop: CASTTVSSEMYF. DNA for the CDR3: TGTGCCAGCACCACGGTCAGTAGCGAGATGTACTTC.

The V and J genes are TRBV11-2 and TRBJ2-1; D gene ambiguous. The CDR3 runs to 12 residues. CDR1 SGHAT and CDR2 FQNNGV come from the germline V gene. Trimming took off 3 bases at V and 6 bases at J, with 6 bases between the two ends. The CDR3 sequence: CASSFPVNEQFF. For the CDR3, the DNA is TGTGCCAGCAGCTTTCCCGTCAATGAGCAGTTCTTC.

This clone was counted once. The chain links TRBV27 to TRBJ1-4; D is ambiguous. V lost 7 bases and J 3 bases, leaving 21 bases between the germline ends. CDR1 is MNHEY, CDR2 SMNVEV, per germline (reference sequence). CDR3 length equals 17 residues. The CDR3 nucleotides are TGTGCCAGCAAGAAGTCCCAATATCCATGGCCTAATGAAAAACTGTTTTTT. Amino acids: CASKKSQYPWPNEKLFF.

This chain joins TRBV5-4 and TRBJ2-2, with D hard to call. V lost 0 bases and J lost 6, with 9 bases in between. The germline V gene encodes CDR1 SGHNT and CDR2 YYREEE (reference sequence). CDR3 length: 14 residues. DNA of the CDR3: TGTGCCAGCAGCTTGGGCAGGTCTCCCGGGGAGCTGTTTTTT. Encoded protein: CASSLGRSPGELFF.

The J gene is TRBJ1-1, the V gene TRBV7-8; no clear D. The CDR3 has 13 residues. The V and J ends lost 2 bases and 10 bases respectively, with 14 bases between them. Germline lookup yields CDR1 SGHVS and CDR2 FQNEAQ. CDR3 amino acids: CASSLTPGLRAFF. CDR3 in DNA: TGTGCCAGCAGCTTAACCCCGGGATTAAGAGCTTTCTTT.

The genes are TRBV14 and TRBJ2-2, with D unclear. Trimming left V 2 bases short and J 1 base short, with 5 bases between. This CDR3 is 14 amino acids long. CDR1 is SGHDN and CDR2 is FVKESK in the germline V gene. CDR3 coding DNA: TGTGCCAGCAGCCAATTACAGAACACCGGGGAGCTGTTTTTT. Protein product: CASSQLQNTGELFF.